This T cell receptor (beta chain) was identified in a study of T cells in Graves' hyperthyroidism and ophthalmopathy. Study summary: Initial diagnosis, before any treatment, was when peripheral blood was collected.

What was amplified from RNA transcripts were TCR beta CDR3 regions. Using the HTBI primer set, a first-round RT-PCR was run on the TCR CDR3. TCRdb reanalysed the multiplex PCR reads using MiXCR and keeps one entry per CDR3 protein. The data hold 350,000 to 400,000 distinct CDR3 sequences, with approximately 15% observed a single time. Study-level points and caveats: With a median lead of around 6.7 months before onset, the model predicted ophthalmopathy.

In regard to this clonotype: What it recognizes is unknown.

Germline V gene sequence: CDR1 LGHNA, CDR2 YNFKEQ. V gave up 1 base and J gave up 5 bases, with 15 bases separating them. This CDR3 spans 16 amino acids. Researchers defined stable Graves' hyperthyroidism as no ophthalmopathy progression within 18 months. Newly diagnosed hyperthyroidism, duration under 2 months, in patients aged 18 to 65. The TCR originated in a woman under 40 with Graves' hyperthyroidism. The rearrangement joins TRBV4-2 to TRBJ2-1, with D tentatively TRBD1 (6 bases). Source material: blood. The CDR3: CASSQGEGGINNEQFF. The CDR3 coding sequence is TGTGCCAGCAGCCAAGGGGAAGGGGGTATCAACAATGAGCAGTTCTTC.